These 24 T cell receptor beta chains were all obtained from the same sample, sequenced in a study of vaccination and CD4 T cells after COVID-19. These receptors lack a known antigen. Treatment: roughly 10-day PBMC culture with coronavirus spike peptide pools or control peptides (ViraFEST assay). An Oncomine TCR Beta short-read assay was used to sequence the DNA from cultured CD4+ T cells. In TCRdb, the PCR reads were re-called with MiXCR into one record per CDR3 protein. The table lists fewer than 20,000 distinct CDR3 sequences, approximately 53% of them singletons. This sample comprised CD4+ T cells from blood, cultured in vitro, obtained before SARS-CoV-2 vaccination. The receptors come from a human donor who had recovered from COVID-19.

This sequence joins TRBV18 and TRBJ1-2, with D perhaps matching TRBD1 (5 bases). The CDR3 sequence is 13 residues long. Germline assignment: CDR1 KGHSH and CDR2 LQKENI. The germline V and J ends were trimmed by 6 bases and 6 bases, with 14 bases remaining between them. The CDR3 region is CASSSQGSNGYTF. CDR3 nucleotide sequence: TGTGCCAGCTCCTCGCAGGGATCCAATGGCTACACCTTC.

This clonotype was seen a few times. The J gene is TRBJ1-1, the V gene TRBV20-1; D is unclear. The germline V gene has CDR1 DFQATT and CDR2 SNEGSKA (reference sequence). V lost 1 base and J lost 2, with 17 bases in between. The CDR3 runs 16 residues. CDR3 coding DNA: TGCAGTGCTAGAGTCTTCCTAGACGGAGGTAACACTGAAGCTTTCTTT. The encoded protein is CSARVFLDGGNTEAFF.

The chain carries TRBV7-9 and TRBJ2-2; D might be TRBD1 (5 bases). Germline CDR1 and CDR2: SEHNR and FQNEAQ (reference sequence). Trimming cost V 2 bases and J 0 bases, with 7 bases left between them. CDR3 size: 15 residues. CDR3 sequence reads: CASSLQGANTGELFF. Here the CDR3 DNA reads TGTGCCAGCAGCTTACAGGGCGCGAACACCGGGGAGCTGTTTTTT.

This clonotype was recorded a few times. The rearrangement links TRBV19 to TRBJ1-5, with TRBD1 matching over 7 bases. Germline CDR1 is LNHDA and CDR2 is SQIVND (reference sequence). The CDR3 runs 16 residues. Trimming at V came to 7 bases and at J to 2 bases, leaving 11 bases not matched to a gene. The CDR3 DNA sequence: TGTGCCAGTACCCCCGGTCCTGACAGGGGCAATCAGCCCCAGCATTTT. It is translated as CASTPGPDRGNQPQHF.

This clonotype was found a few times. The chain couples TRBV19 to TRBJ2-7, with 10 positions matching TRBD2. The V gene's germline CDR1 is LNHDA and CDR2 SQIVND (reference sequence). This CDR3 contains 15 residues. Unmatched junction bases numbered 1, after V lost 1 base and J lost 1 base. The CDR3 DNA reads as TGTGCCAGTAGTATAGCTAGCGGGAGTTCCTACGAGCAGTACTTC. Protein sequence: CASSIASGSSYEQYF.

This clonotype was counted between two and nine times. Its ends do not fully match the called genes, so a read error is possible. The rearrangement links TRBV20-1 to TRBJ2-2, with 9 bases that match TRBD1. From germline, CDR1 is DFQATT and CDR2 SNEGSKA (reference sequence). The length of the CDR3 is 14 residues. The CDR3 loop is CSARGTGGPGELFF. The CDR3 DNA reads as TGCAGCGCTAGAGGAACAGGGGGCCCCGGGGAGCTGTTTTTT.

J is TRBJ1-4 and V is TRBV20-1; D uncertain. In germline, CDR1 is DFQATT, CDR2 SNEGSKA (reference sequence). The CDR3 covers 14 residues. V was shortened by 3 bases and J by 4 bases, with 12 bases between the two germline ends. The CDR3 protein is CSARPGEGNEKLFF. The CDR3 nucleotides read TGCAGTGCTAGGCCGGGAGAGGGTAATGAAAAACTGTTTTTT.

Only one count was recorded for this clonotype. The rearrangement uses TRBV18 and TRBJ2-5; D remains unclear. The CDR3 sequence is 13 residues long. V was shortened by 2 bases and J by 0 bases, with 4 bases between the two germline ends. CDR1 and CDR2 (germline): KGHSH, LQKENI. The CDR3 loop is CASSPSYQETQYF. The CDR3 DNA reads as TGTGCCAGCTCACCATCGTACCAAGAGACCCAGTACTTC.

This clonotype has only a few counts. This sequence joins TRBV2 and TRBJ2-5; maybe TRBD1 (8 bases). The germline V gene has CDR1 SNHLY and CDR2 FYNNEI. V was pared by 7 bases and J by 5 bases, with 17 bases between. The CDR3 totals 14 residues. CDR3 amino acids: CASTRQGRGETQYF. CDR3 nucleotides: TGTGCCAGCACTAGACAGGGGCGGGGGGAGACCCAGTACTTC.

This clonotype occurred a few times. The chain recombines TRBV20-1 with TRBJ2-7, with D tentatively TRBD2 (5 bases). The CDR3 spans 13 residues. Germline lookup yields CDR1 DFQATT and CDR2 SNEGSKA (reference sequence). Trimming stripped 0 bases from V and 3 bases from J, with 9 bases between. Written as DNA, the CDR3 is TGCAGTGCTAGAGAAAACCGGGACTACGAGCAGTACTTC. Its protein is CSARENRDYEQYF.

This clonotype was detected only a few times. This chain links TRBV27 with TRBJ1-5; D uncertain. CDR3 size: 20 residues. The germline V and J ends were trimmed by 2 bases and 2 bases, with 25 bases remaining between them. The germline gives CDR1 MNHEY, CDR2 SMNVEV (reference sequence). In DNA form, the CDR3 reads TGTGCCAGCAGTTTACGGGAAACGGCGTACGGACGTATGGGCAATCAGCCCCAGCATTTT. Amino acids: CASSLRETAYGRMGNQPQHF.

The V and J genes are TRBV20-1 and TRBJ1-1, with D maybe TRBD1 (5 bases). The CDR3 runs to 12 residues. Trimming stripped 1 base from V and 4 bases from J, with 7 bases between. The germline CDR1 and CDR2 sequences are DFQATT and SNEGSKA (reference sequence). The CDR3 nucleotides read TGCAGTGCTAGAGGGGGCGGCACTGAAGCTTTCTTT. It translates to CSARGGGTEAFF.

The chain links TRBV6-1 to TRBJ2-3; the match to TRBD1 covers 7 bases. The germline V gene has CDR1 MNHNS and CDR2 SASEGT. The CDR3 length is 14 residues. The V segment lost 7 bases and the J segment 4 bases; nucleotides outside the gene matches: 8. CDR3 nucleotide sequence: TGTGCCAGCACTGTAATGACAGGGTCAGATACGCAGTATTTT. It translates to CASTVMTGSDTQYF.

The chain links TRBV4-1 to TRBJ2-5; D perhaps matches TRBD1 (8 bases). V was trimmed by 1 base and J by 2 bases, leaving 17 bases between them. This CDR3 has 17 residues. Germline V gene data show CDR1 as MGHRA and CDR2 as YSYEKL. The CDR3 spells CASSQVRGRGFQETQYF. The CDR3 nucleotides are TGCGCCAGCAGCCAAGTCAGGGGGCGGGGGTTTCAAGAGACCCAGTACTTC.

The chain combines TRBV19 with TRBJ2-7; D possibly corresponds to TRBD2 (7 bases). The CDR3 length is 15 residues. V lost 8 bases and J lost 5, with 22 bases in between. Germline assignment: CDR1 LNHDA and CDR2 SQIVND (reference sequence). The CDR3 loop is CASSGGDLRGNEQYF. The CDR3 DNA reads as TGTGCCAGTTCTGGGGGGGACCTAAGGGGGAACGAGCAGTACTTC.

The rearrangement joins TRBV20-1 to TRBJ2-7, with TRBD1 matching over 7 bases. CDR3 length: 12 amino acids. Germline-derived CDR1 and CDR2 are DFQATT and SNEGSKA (reference sequence). The junction had 0 bases not matched to a gene; V was cut back by 4 bases and J by 0 bases. The CDR3 is CSATGGSYEQYF. The DNA for the CDR3 is TGCAGTGCTACAGGGGGCTCCTACGAGCAGTACTTC.

The chain recombines TRBV7-3 with TRBJ2-3; D is undetermined. V lost 3 bases and J 5 bases, leaving 15 bases between the germline ends. Per germline, CDR1 SGHTA and CDR2 FQGTGA. The CDR3 covers 15 residues. The CDR3 here is CASSLNAATRDTQYF. CDR3 coding DNA: TGTGCCAGCAGCTTGAACGCCGCAACGAGAGATACGCAGTATTTT. The full variable domain, with the rest looked up from reference TRBV7-3 and TRBJ2-3, is GAGVSQTPSNKVTEKGKYVELRCDPISGHTALYWYRQSLGQGPEFLIYFQGTGAADDSGLPNDRFFAVRPEGSVSTLKIQRTERGDSAVYLCASSLNAATRDTQYFGPGTRLTVL.

This clonotype was counted between two and nine times. The chain links TRBV14 to TRBJ1-2, with D tentatively TRBD1 (5 bases). The CDR3 length is 12 residues. Germline V lookup: CDR1 SGHDN, CDR2 FVKESK. The V end lost 4 bases, the J end lost 3 bases, and 6 bases lay between the germline ends. Written as DNA, the CDR3 is TGTGCCAGCAGCCCGACAGACTATGGCTACACCTTC. Protein sequence: CASSPTDYGYTF.

This clonotype was counted only a few times. This sequence joins TRBV7-9 and TRBJ1-6; TRBD1 matches at 7 bases. CDR1 is SEHNR, CDR2 FQNEAQ, per germline (reference sequence). The CDR3 is made up of 17 amino acids. The V and J ends lost 5 bases and 8 bases, in that order; junction bases with no gene match: 15. The chain's CDR3 is CASSTPLGGAGYSPLHF. The CDR3 nucleotides read TGTGCCAGCAGCACCCCTTTAGGGGGCGCCGGGTATTCACCCCTCCACTTT.

The chain is built from TRBV24-1 and TRBJ2-5; TRBD2 might be the D (5 bases). The germline V gene has CDR1 KGHDR and CDR2 SFDVKD. The CDR3 contains 15 residues. With 5 bases removed from V and 0 bases from J, the gap between germline ends came to 12 bases. The CDR3, as DNA: TGTGCCACCAGTGGCTCTGCGGACTACCAAGAGACCCAGTACTTC. As protein: CATSGSADYQETQYF.

This chain links TRBV7-2 with TRBJ2-5, with 12 bases that match TRBD1. Germline V lookup: CDR1 SGHTA, CDR2 FQGNSA. The J segment lost 5 bases and the V segment lost 3 bases, leaving 1 base of the junction unmatched. CDR3 length: 14 residues. The CDR3 loop reads CASSFGTGGETQYF. In nucleotides, the CDR3 is TGTGCCAGCAGCTTCGGGACAGGGGGCGAGACCCAGTACTTC.

The chain combines TRBV28 with TRBJ1-2; possible D gene TRBD1, 5 bases. V dropped 3 bases and J dropped 1 base, with 15 bases sitting between them. The CDR3 is 16 amino acids. Germline V CDR1 and CDR2: MDHEN, SYDVKM. CDR3 in amino acids: CASSFPTGADNYGYTF. The CDR3 bases are TGTGCCAGCAGTTTCCCTACAGGCGCGGATAACTATGGCTACACCTTC.

CDR3 in DNA: TGTGCCAGCAGCCGGGACGGGAGCTCTGGAAACACCATATATTTT. It translates to CASSRDGSSGNTIYF. The chain carries TRBV5-6 and TRBJ1-3; tentatively, D is TRBD1 (5 bases). The V gene's germline CDR1 is SGHDT and CDR2 YYEEEE. The CDR3 sequence is 15 residues long. Trimming pared 4 bases from V and 0 bases from J, leaving 11 bases between.

The J gene is TRBJ1-2, the V gene TRBV10-3; 9 nucleotides line up with TRBD1. The CDR3 loop spans 13 amino acids. The ends lost 5 bases at V and 3 bases at J; junction bases unmatched: 1. Germline V gene sequence: CDR1 ENHRY, CDR2 SYGVKD. CDR3 DNA sequence: TGTGCCATCAGTCGGGACAGGGACTATGGCTACACCTTC. The encoded protein is CAISRDRDYGYTF.